The clone carrying this T cell receptor beta chain was seen a single time. This record comes from a study of blood T cell repertoires in COVID-19. Clones were read by immunoSEQ multiplex PCR, and TCRdb kept only the in-frame ones, dropping some. This table has 95,000 to 150,000 clones, around 87% appearing once. The CDR3 is 15 residues long. Looked up from germline, CDR1 is SGDLS and CDR2 is YYNGEE. Deletions cut 0 bases from V and 5 bases from J, with 11 bases between. The sequence was obtained from a woman aged 55-70 years with COVID-19, enrolled during active disease. The chain is built from TRBV9 and TRBJ2-2; tentative D call: TRBD2 (6 bases). Sequencing was performed on peripheral blood. The CDR3 spells CASSVGGAGTGELFF. CDR3 DNA: TGTGCCAGCAGCGTAGGTGGGGCGGGAACCGGGGAGCTGTTTTTT.